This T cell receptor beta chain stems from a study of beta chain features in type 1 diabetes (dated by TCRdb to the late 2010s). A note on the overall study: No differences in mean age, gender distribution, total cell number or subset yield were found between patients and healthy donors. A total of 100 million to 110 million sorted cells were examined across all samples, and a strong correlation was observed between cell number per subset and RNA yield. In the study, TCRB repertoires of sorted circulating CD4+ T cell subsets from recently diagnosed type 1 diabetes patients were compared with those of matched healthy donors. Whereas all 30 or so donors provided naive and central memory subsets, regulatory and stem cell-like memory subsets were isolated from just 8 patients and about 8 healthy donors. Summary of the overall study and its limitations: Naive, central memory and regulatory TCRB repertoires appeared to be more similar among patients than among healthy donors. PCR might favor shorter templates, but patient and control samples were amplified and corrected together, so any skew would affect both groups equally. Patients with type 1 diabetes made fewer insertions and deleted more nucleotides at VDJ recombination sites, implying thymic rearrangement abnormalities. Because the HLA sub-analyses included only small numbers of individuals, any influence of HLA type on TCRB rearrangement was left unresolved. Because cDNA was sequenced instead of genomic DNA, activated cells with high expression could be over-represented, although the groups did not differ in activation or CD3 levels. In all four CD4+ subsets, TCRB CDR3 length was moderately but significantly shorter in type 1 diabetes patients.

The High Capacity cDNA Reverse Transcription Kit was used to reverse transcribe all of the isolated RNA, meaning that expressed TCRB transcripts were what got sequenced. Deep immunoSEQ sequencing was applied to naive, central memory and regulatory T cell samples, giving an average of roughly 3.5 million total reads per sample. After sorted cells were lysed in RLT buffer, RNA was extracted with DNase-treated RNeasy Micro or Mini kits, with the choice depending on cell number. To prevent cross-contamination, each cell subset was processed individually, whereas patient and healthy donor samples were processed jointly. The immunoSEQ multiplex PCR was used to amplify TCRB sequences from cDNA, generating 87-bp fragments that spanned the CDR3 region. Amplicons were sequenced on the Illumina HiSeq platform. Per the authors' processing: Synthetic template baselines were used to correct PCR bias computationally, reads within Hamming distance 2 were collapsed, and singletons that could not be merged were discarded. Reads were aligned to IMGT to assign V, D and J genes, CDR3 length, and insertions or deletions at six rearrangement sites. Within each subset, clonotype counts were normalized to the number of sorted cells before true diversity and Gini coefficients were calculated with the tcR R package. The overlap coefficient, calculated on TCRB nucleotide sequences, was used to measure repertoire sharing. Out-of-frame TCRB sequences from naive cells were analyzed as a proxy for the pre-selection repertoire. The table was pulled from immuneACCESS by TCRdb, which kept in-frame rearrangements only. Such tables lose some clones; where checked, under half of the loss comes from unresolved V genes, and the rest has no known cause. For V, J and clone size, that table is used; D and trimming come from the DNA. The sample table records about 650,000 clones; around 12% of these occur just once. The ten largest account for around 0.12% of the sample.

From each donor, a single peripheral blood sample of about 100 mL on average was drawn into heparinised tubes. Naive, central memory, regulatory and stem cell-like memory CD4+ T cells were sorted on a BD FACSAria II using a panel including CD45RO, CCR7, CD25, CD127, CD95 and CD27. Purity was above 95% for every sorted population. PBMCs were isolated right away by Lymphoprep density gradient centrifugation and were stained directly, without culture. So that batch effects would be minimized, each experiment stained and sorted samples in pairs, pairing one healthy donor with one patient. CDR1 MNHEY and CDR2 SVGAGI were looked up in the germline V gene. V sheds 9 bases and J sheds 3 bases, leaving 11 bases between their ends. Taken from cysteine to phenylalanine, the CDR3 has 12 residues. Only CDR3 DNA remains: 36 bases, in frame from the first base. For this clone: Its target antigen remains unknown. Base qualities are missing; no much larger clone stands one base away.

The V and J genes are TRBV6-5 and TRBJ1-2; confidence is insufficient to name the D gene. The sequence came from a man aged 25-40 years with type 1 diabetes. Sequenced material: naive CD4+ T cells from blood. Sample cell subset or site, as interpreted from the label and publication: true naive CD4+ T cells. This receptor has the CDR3 CASLGYDYGYTF. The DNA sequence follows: TGTGCCAGTTTGGGGTACGACTATGGCTACACCTTC.